One and the same sample provided the 8 T cell receptor beta chains below, sequenced in a study of blood T cells in healthy people across ages. Then a second PCR, running about 6 to 12 cycles, was carried out with a sample-barcoded 5' primer and a J-beta primer mix. A single record per CDR3 protein comes from TCRdb applying MiXCR to the 5' RACE reads. The sample carries 1,300,000 or so distinct CDR3 sequences, almost 60% recorded once. The sequenced sample consisted of blood. The receptors were gathered from a young man in good health.

The chain couples TRBV12-3 or TRBV12-4 to TRBJ2-5, with D unresolved. V lost 2 bases and J lost 0, with 13 bases in between. CDR3 length: 16 amino acids. The CDR3 DNA is TGTGCCAGCAGTTTAAGTTTTAGAGAATACCAAGAGACCCAGTACTTC. Encoded protein: CASSLSFREYQETQYF.

This clonotype was detected a few times. This sequence joins TRBV25-1 and TRBJ2-7; D is possibly TRBD2 (6 bases). This CDR3 is 10 amino acids long. Trimming left V 11 bases short and J 4 bases short, with 9 bases between. Germline V gene sequence: CDR1 MGHDK, CDR2 SYGVNS. For the CDR3, the DNA is TGTGCCCGGAGGGAGTACGAGCAGTACTTC. Residues: CARREYEQYF.

The chain links TRBV4-3 to TRBJ2-7; 9 bases are a match to TRBD1. With V trimmed by 1 base and J by 2 bases, 6 bases remained unmatched. CDR1 is LGHNA, CDR2 YSLEER, per germline. CDR3 length: 16 residues. The CDR3 coding sequence is TGCGCCAGCAGCCAAGGGCAGGGACAGGGCCCCTACGAGCAGTACTTC. Residues: CASSQGQGQGPYEQYF.

The rearrangement joins TRBV25-1 to TRBJ2-5; possibly TRBD1 or TRBD2 for D (6 bases each). CDR1 and CDR2 (germline): MGHDK, SYGVNS. The ends were cut back, 8 bases at V and 9 bases at J, with 16 bases in the middle. There are 12 residues in the CDR3. The CDR3 DNA reads TGTGCCAGCCCCAGGACAGCGGGTTCCCAGTACTTC. Its protein product is CASPRTAGSQYF.

This chain connects TRBV6-5 to TRBJ2-1, with D tentatively TRBD1 (7 bases). The CDR3 is made up of 13 amino acids. Germline CDR1 reads MNHEY; CDR2 reads SVGAGI. V was shortened by 7 bases and J by 8 bases, with 15 bases between the two germline ends. The CDR3 bases are TGTGCCAGCACCAGGACAGGAGGGGATGAGCAGTTCTTC. This encodes CASTRTGGDEQFF.

The genes are TRBV12-3 or TRBV12-4 and TRBJ2-1, with D perhaps assigned TRBD1 or TRBD2 (5 bases each). The J call may be in error: the DNA end matches TRBJ2-7 better. The CDR3 spans 15 residues. CDR3 sequence: CASRYRDGAIYEQYF. The DNA for the CDR3 is TGTGCCAGCCGCTACCGGGATGGGGCGATATACGAGCAGTACTTC.

The chain combines TRBV4-3 with TRBJ2-3, with 12 bases aligning to TRBD2. The CDR3 runs to 17 residues. Germline CDR1 and CDR2: LGHNA and YSLEER. The V segment lost 4 bases and the J segment 9 bases; nucleotides outside the gene matches: 14. CDR3 in amino acids: CASSLEGLAGSRGTQYF. The DNA of the CDR3 is TGCGCCAGCAGCCTCGAGGGACTAGCGGGTAGCCGGGGGACGCAGTATTTT.

The chain recombines TRBV12-5 with TRBJ1-2, with 9 bases lining up with TRBD1. This CDR3 has 18 residues. V was pared by 8 bases and J by 0 bases, with 16 bases of the junction left unmatched. Germline CDR1 reads LGHNT; CDR2 reads FRNRAP. As DNA, the CDR3 is TGTGCTAGTTCCAACTTTGCGGACAGGGGAAAAGCTAACTATGGCTACACCTTC. The encoded protein is CASSNFADRGKANYGYTF.